This TCR beta chain was documented in a study of cytomegalovirus exposure and HLA in healthy donors. General study findings and limits: An analysis that was carried out later associated about 17,000 TCR beta sequences with HLA alleles at 0.05 false discovery rate. It was reportedly the case that the classifier diagnosed cytomegalovirus status with high specificity and sensitivity. In a later analysis, a genetic analysis reported fewer productive-TCR N-insertions in an Asian-associated ancestry cluster than the cohort average.

PCR used 60 Vbeta primers and 13 Jbeta primers. Authors' data handling: Roughly 83 million unique TCR beta chains, roughly 11 million of them shared, were counted by a later analysis. The repertoire was sequenced with immunoSEQ multiplex PCR; TCRdb's copy has only in-frame clones and lacks some. V and J calls and clone size follow that table, whereas D and trimming were derived from the DNA. This table holds 150,000 to 200,000 clones, roughly four fifths found once. As for this clone: Its antigen is not known.

This CDR3 region has 16 residues. Germline V gene lookup returns CDR1 LNHNV and CDR2 YYDKDF (reference sequence). The J segment lost 1 base and the V segment lost 1 base, leaving 7 bases of the junction unmatched. The chain joins TRBV15 to TRBJ2-7, with TRBD2 matching 7 bases. Sequencing was performed on PBMCs. The TCR sequence derives from a man between 18 and 29 years old in good health and CMV-seronegative. The CDR3 nucleotides are TGTGCCACCAGCAGAGTTCTTGGGGGGGGGTCCTACGAGCAGTACTTC. Translated: CATSRVLGGGSYEQYF.